This is a list of T cell receptor beta chains from one sample in a study of breast tumors, draining lymph nodes, adjacent tissues. TCRdb called the multiplex PCR reads again in MiXCR, with one record for every CDR3 protein. The sample has fewer than 200,000 distinct CDR3 sequences, 30% to 35% seen once. What was sequenced was axillary lymph node tissue. The receptors shown here come from a female donor with breast cancer. Some clones in this sample may be carry-over from other donors' samples. Both conserved end residues are part of each CDR3. A D gene is named only where the DNA matches it firmly. Some rows mark clone size as missing; the rest say once, few, many or name a class of expanded clone.

TGCAGTGCTAAATCTTATAGGGGACAGCAAGAGACCCAGTACTTC CSAKSYRGQQETQYF TRBV20-1 TRBD1 many TRBJ2-5
TGCGCCAGCAGCTTCCGGGACAGGGTGAGGGCAACTAATGAAAAACTGTTTTTT CASSFRDRVRATNEKLFF TRBV4-1 TRBD1 many TRBJ1-4
TGTGCCAGTACTATTATACAGGGGAAAACTGAAGCTTTCTTT CASTIIQGKTEAFF TRBV28 TRBD1 NA TRBJ1-1
TGTGCCAGCAGCGACAGGGGGCGCGACGTTGGTGAAAAACTGTTTTTT CASSDRGRDVGEKLFF TRBV12-3/TRBV12-4 TRBD1 many TRBJ1-4
TGTGCTAGTGGTTTGGCAACTAATGAAAAACTGTTTTTT CASGLATNEKLFF TRBV12-5 NA many TRBJ1-4
TGTGCCAGCAGCCGGAGCGTTACTGAAGCTTTCTTT CASSRSVTEAFF TRBV7-2 NA few TRBJ1-1
TGTGCCAGCAGGGACAGGGTAGGAGGAAACACCATATATTTT CASRDRVGGNTIYF TRBV6-5 TRBD1 NA TRBJ1-3
TGCAGCGTTGACCAGACAGGTGAAGCTTTCTTT CSVDQTGEAFF TRBV29-1 NA few TRBJ1-1
TGTGCCAGTTCGGGGGGCCAAGGCACAGATACGCAGTATTTT CASSGGQGTDTQYF TRBV6-2/TRBV6-3 NA NA TRBJ2-3
TGCAGTGCTAGTGACAGTATCTACAATGAGCAGTTCTTC CSASDSIYNEQFF TRBV20-1 NA many TRBJ2-1
TGCGCCAGCAGTGAGTCAAGCGGGAGCTACGAGCAGTACTTC CASSESSGSYEQYF TRBV10-1 TRBD2 many TRBJ2-7
TGTGCCAGCACCTTGTGGGGGCACGAGCAGTACTTC CASTLWGHEQYF TRBV12-3/TRBV12-4 NA many TRBJ2-7
TGTGCCAGCAGTTACTCGATAACGGAACCCTTGGACGAGCAGTACTTC CASSYSITEPLDEQYF TRBV6-5 NA many TRBJ2-7
TGTGCCAGCAGTTTAGGTACGCAGGGAACGTTCTTC CASSLGTQGTFF TRBV7-8 NA NA TRBJ2-1
TGTGCCAGCAGCCAAGTGGGGGAGCAGTTCTTC CASSQVGEQFF TRBV3-1 NA few TRBJ2-1
TGTGCCAGCAGTTCGGGAACTGGGGCCAACGTCCTGACTTTC CASSSGTGANVLTF TRBV2 NA NA TRBJ2-6
TGTGCCAGCAGCCAGGGGGGACAGGGGATTATTGGGTATGGCTACACCTTC CASSQGGQGIIGYGYTF TRBV13 TRBD1 many TRBJ1-2
TGTGCCAGCAGCTTAAATTCAGGGGAGGATCAGCCCCAGCATTTT CASSLNSGEDQPQHF TRBV7-9 NA many TRBJ1-5
TGTGCCAGCAGCCAAGCTTTCCTAGCGGGGTTCACAGATACGCAGTATTTT CASSQAFLAGFTDTQYF TRBV14 TRBD2 many TRBJ2-3
TGCAGTGCTAGAAACGGGTTGTCCTACGAGCAGTACTTC CSARNGLSYEQYF TRBV20-1 NA many TRBJ2-7
TGTGCCAGCAGCCCACTCCCGGGACAGGGGGCCGGGGAGCTGTTTTTT CASSPLPGQGAGELFF TRBV3-1 TRBD1 many TRBJ2-2
TGTGCCAGCAGCGACGGACTAGCGGGGGGGACCGGTAGCAATCAGCCCCAGCATTTT CASSDGLAGGTGSNQPQHF TRBV13 NA NA TRBJ1-5
TGTGCCAGTAGTATAAGGGCGGGCACTGAAGCTAATGAAAAACTGTTTTTT CASSIRAGTEANEKLFF TRBV19 NA NA TRBJ1-4
TGCGCCAGCAGCTTGCCAGGAGATACGCAGTATTTT CASSLPGDTQYF TRBV5-1 NA many TRBJ2-3
TGTGCCAGCAGCTTAAGACTAGCTAGGTTGCACGAGCAGTACTTC CASSLRLARLHEQYF TRBV5-6 TRBD2 many TRBJ2-7
TGTGCCAGCAGCCCGGGACAGGGGTGGAATGAGCAGTTCTTC CASSPGQGWNEQFF TRBV2 TRBD1 NA TRBJ2-1
TGTGCCTGGAGTCCTAGCGGGAGGGGATTGGTGAATGAGCAGTTCTTC CAWSPSGRGLVNEQFF TRBV30 TRBD2 NA TRBJ2-1
TGTGCCACCCCTAGCGACTCGTCCAACAATGAGCAGTTCTTC CATPSDSSNNEQFF TRBV6-6 NA many TRBJ2-1
TGTGCCAGCAGAGGAGCAGGGTACTCTGGGGCCAACGTCCTGACTTTC CASRGAGYSGANVLTF TRBV9 NA many TRBJ2-6
TGCAGTGCTAGCAACAGGCCTCACGAGCGGTACTTC CSASNRPHERYF TRBV20-1 NA NA TRBJ2-7
TGCGCCAGCAGCCAAGTTCTCGGACGTATCTACGAGCAGTACTTC CASSQVLGRIYEQYF TRBV4-1 NA many TRBJ2-7
TGTGCCAGCAGCGTAGGGTGGGGCAATTCACCCCTCCACTTT CASSVGWGNSPLHF TRBV9 NA NA TRBJ1-6
TGTGCCACCAGTGATACAAGCAGCAATGAGCAGTTCTTC CATSDTSSNEQFF TRBV24-1 NA many TRBJ2-1
TGCGCCAGCAGCGCGAGACAGGAAGGAGGGGGGCTGTTTTTT CASSARQEGGGLFF TRBV5-1 NA NA TRBJ2-2
TGTGCCAGCAGCTTAGAACTAGCGGCCTACGAGCAGTACTTC CASSLELAAYEQYF TRBV7-9 TRBD2 many TRBJ2-7
TGTGCCAGCAGGACCAGCGGGGGGGAGTCCTACGAGCAGTACTTC CASRTSGGESYEQYF TRBV6-5 TRBD2 many TRBJ2-7
TGTGCCACCAGAAGAGGGGGTGGGCACAATGAGCAGTTCTTC CATRRGGGHNEQFF TRBV6-2/TRBV6-3 NA NA TRBJ2-1
TGTGCCAGAAACGGACCGTACAATGAGCAGTTCTTC CARNGPYNEQFF TRBV30 NA many TRBJ2-1
TGCAGCTCTCGGGAGTGGAACACTGAAGCTTTCTTT CSSREWNTEAFF TRBV29-1 NA NA TRBJ1-1
TGTGCCAGCAGCTTACTTAGCGGGGGGAATGAGCAGTTCTTC CASSLLSGGNEQFF TRBV7-3 TRBD2 many TRBJ2-1
TGCAGCGTTGAAGTAGCGGGGGGGCGTTGGTCTGACAATGAGCAGTTCTTC CSVEVAGGRWSDNEQFF TRBV29-1 TRBD2 NA TRBJ2-1
TGTGCCAGCAGCTTAGAAGGGACAAGCTTTTACAATGAGCAGTTCTTC CASSLEGTSFYNEQFF TRBV7-2 NA many TRBJ2-1
TGTGCCATCAGTGATATGCAGGGGGCGTTCGATACGCAGTATTTT CAISDMQGAFDTQYF TRBV10-3 TRBD1 many TRBJ2-3
TGTGCACCAGTTCGGGTTCAGCCCCAGCATTTT CAPVRVQPQHF TRBV19 NA many TRBJ1-5
TGCAGCTCCTCAAGTAGCGGGAGGGCTGAAAATGAGCAGTTCTTC CSSSSSGRAENEQFF TRBV29-1 TRBD2 many TRBJ2-1
TGCAGCGTTCCAGGGGCGCAAACCGGGGAGCTGTTTTTT CSVPGAQTGELFF TRBV29-1 NA many TRBJ2-2
TGTGCCAGCGGGAAAGACAGGCCGATTTACAATGAGCGGTTCTTC CASGKDRPIYNERFF TRBV2 NA NA TRBJ2-1
TGTGCCAGCAGTTACTCAGGACAGGGGGCGGGTACCGGGGAGCTGTTTTTT CASSYSGQGAGTGELFF TRBV6-6 TRBD1 many TRBJ2-2
TGTGCCAGCAGTTATAGTTTTCCGGACAGGTACAATGAGCAGTTCTTC CASSYSFPDRYNEQFF TRBV6-5 TRBD1 NA TRBJ2-1
TGTGCCAGCAGCCTGCTAGGGACCCAGTACTTC CASSLLGTQYF TRBV7-8 NA many TRBJ2-5
TGCAGCGTTGATCGGGGAATGAACACTGAAGCTTTCTTT CSVDRGMNTEAFF TRBV29-1 NA few TRBJ1-1
TGTGCCACCAGTGGGCAGGGAGGCGGGGAGCTGTTTTTT CATSGQGGGELFF TRBV24-1 NA many TRBJ2-2
TGTGCCAACAGTGAGTATGCGACCTCCTACGAGCAGTACTTC CANSEYATSYEQYF TRBV25-1 NA once TRBJ2-7
TGTGCCAGTCAGCCGGGACAGGGGTTCCACGAGCAGTACTTC CASQPGQGFHEQYF TRBV6-1 TRBD1 many TRBJ2-7
TGTGCCAGCAGTCAAGCCAGGACAGGGCGAAGAGATACGCAGTATTTT CASSQARTGRRDTQYF TRBV6-5 TRBD1 few TRBJ2-3
TGTGCCAGCAGCTTGGTTCCGGCATATAACTATGGCTACACCTTC CASSLVPAYNYGYTF TRBV5-6 NA many TRBJ1-2
TGCAGTGCTAGAGATCTTAGGGGAAACTCTGGAAAACTGTTTTTT CSARDLRGNSGKLFF TRBV20-1 NA NA TRBJ1-4
TGTGCCAGCAGCGTAGCTCCGGGGGAGGATGGCTACACCTTC CASSVAPGEDGYTF TRBV9 NA many TRBJ1-2
TGTGCCAGCAGCCCGGACCCTAGACAGGCCGCGAACACCGGGGAGCTGTTTTTT CASSPDPRQAANTGELFF TRBV5-8 NA many TRBJ2-2